The TCR beta chain described here comes from a study of T-cell memory formation after mild COVID-19. The CDR3 contains 14 residues. Germline-derived CDR1 and CDR2 are MNHEY and SVGAGI. The V gene lost 2 bases and the J gene lost 1 base, with 8 bases spanning the gap. TCRdb re-called the 5' RACE reads with MiXCR, one entry per CDR3 protein. The table has 40,000 to 45,000 distinct CDR3 sequences, approximately 7% seen once; the top ten hold 1.4%. The sequencing sample was made of PBMCs or a T cell subset sorted from them (not recorded which). This chain joins TRBV6-5 and TRBJ1-1, with D possibly TRBD1 on 5 matching bases. The clonotype was recovered from a man younger than 35 who had mild COVID-19 (a few samples of this study predate the infection). Cell type and time point are not known. CDR3 protein: CASSYGTGNTEAFF. The CDR3 DNA reads as TGTGCCAGCAGTTACGGGACGGGGAACACTGAAGCTTTCTTT.